This TCR beta chain was sequenced in a study of radiation and T cells in renal cell carcinoma. Study in general: Nephrectomy followed 15 Gy stereotactic body radiation by 4 weeks. General study results and limits: From baseline, blood top tumor clonotypes peaked at 2 weeks post-radiation.

In regard to this clone: Its matching antigen is unknown.

Here immunoSEQ multiplex PCR was the method, and the copy in TCRdb shows in-frame clones only, minus some. Among some 58,000 clones listed, roughly 72% were seen once. The germline V gene has CDR1 LNHDA and CDR2 SQIVND (reference sequence). The CDR3 runs to 15 residues. V dropped 3 bases and J dropped 6 bases, with 15 bases sitting between them. Time point described: blood 2 weeks post-SBRT. Treatment reported: 15 Gy SBRT to primary tumor, nephrectomy 4 weeks later. The receptor was derived from a man aged 55 to 70 with renal cell carcinoma. This sample comprised blood, obtained from a patient whose treatment included radiotherapy and nephrectomy. The genes are TRBV19 and TRBJ2-1; no clear D. CDR3 region: CASSISHSVGNEQFF. As DNA, the CDR3 is TGTGCCAGTAGTATTTCTCATTCTGTCGGCAATGAGCAGTTCTTC.